The 30 T cell receptor beta chains given below trace back to one sample, sequenced in a study of early T cells in non-severe SARS-CoV-2 infection. TCRdb processed the 5' RACE reads anew with MiXCR; each CDR3 protein has one entry. Here the sample spans 30,000 to 45,000 distinct CDR3 sequences, roughly 9.9% being singletons. The sample was whole blood. The receptors stem from an adult who was a healthcare worker with PCR-confirmed SARS-CoV-2 infection or an uninfected control (not recorded which).

This clonotype was detected ten times or more. The chain recombines TRBV29-1 with TRBJ2-7; 8 nucleotides agree with TRBD1. The CDR3 has 12 residues. Germline lookup yields CDR1 SQVTM and CDR2 ANQGSEA. J gave up 3 bases and V 4 bases, and 2 bases lay outside the gene matches. The CDR3 nucleotides are TGCAGCGTTGTACAGGGGGGCTACGAGCAGTACTTC. Amino acids: CSVVQGGYEQYF.

This clonotype occurred many times. This chain joins TRBV12-3 or TRBV12-4 and TRBJ1-1; D not certain. This CDR3 has 15 residues. The V end was cut by 6 bases, the J end by 2 bases, with 16 bases between. The CDR3 reads CASSPDTGNNTEAFF. DNA for the CDR3: TGTGCCAGCAGCCCGGATACCGGGAACAACACTGAAGCTTTCTTT.

This clonotype was counted only a few times. The chain couples TRBV20-1 to TRBJ2-1, with TRBD2 matching over 13 bases. Looked up from germline, CDR1 is DFQATT and CDR2 is SNEGSKA (reference sequence). This CDR3 comprises 15 residues. The trim removed 6 bases at V and 7 bases at J, leaving 9 bases unmatched. DNA for the CDR3: TGCAGTGCCAGGACTAGCGGGGGATACCGGAATGAGCAGTTCTTC. Protein sequence: CSARTSGGYRNEQFF.

The chain has TRBV7-2 and TRBJ2-7; the D gene is possibly TRBD1 (5 bases). V dropped 1 base and J dropped 2 bases, with 21 bases sitting between them. Germline V gene lookup returns CDR1 SGHTA and CDR2 FQGNSA. The CDR3 runs to 18 residues. The CDR3 bases are TGTGCCAGCAGCTTAGAGACTCAGGGAAGGGTTAGCACCTACGAGCAGTACTTC. Encoded protein: CASSLETQGRVSTYEQYF.

This chain links TRBV28 with TRBJ2-1, with a weak D call TRBD2 (5 bases). V shed 5 bases and J shed 4 bases, with 12 bases lying between them. Germline values: CDR1 MDHEN, CDR2 SYDVKM. CDR3 length equals 14 residues. Written as DNA, the CDR3 is TGTGCCAGCAGTAAGGAAACTAGTTACAATGAGCAGTTCTTC. This sequence encodes CASSKETSYNEQFF.

This clonotype came up a few times. V is TRBV20-1 and J is TRBJ2-2; 13 bases are shared with TRBD2. CDR1 and CDR2 from the germline V gene are DFQATT and SNEGSKA (reference sequence). The CDR3 is made up of 16 amino acids. V gave up 1 base and J gave up 7 bases; unmatched junction bases: 6. CDR3 sequence (DNA): TGCAGTGCTAGAGCCGGACTAGCGGGGGAAGTCGGGGAGCTGTTTTTT. This codes for CSARAGLAGEVGELFF.

A word on this clonotype: The CDR3 ends on some other residue instead of the conserved phenylalanine or tryptophan, so this is likely a read error. This sequence joins TRBV10-3 and TRBJ2-5; a weak D match, TRBD2 (6 bases). The germline V gene encodes CDR1 ENHRY and CDR2 SYGVKD. This CDR3 has 13 residues. Trimming pared 6 bases from V and 3 bases from J, leaving 11 bases between. CDR3 in DNA: TGTGCCATCAGGCGGGACGGAGAAGAGACCCAGTACTCC. This translates into CAIRRDGEETQYS.

The V and J genes are TRBV5-1 and TRBJ1-1; D uncertain. The CDR3 has 13 residues. Germline loops: CDR1 SGHRS, CDR2 YFSETQ. V was trimmed by 2 bases and J by 6 bases, leaving 11 bases between them. The CDR3 bases are TGCGCCAGCAGCTTATCCCGGGCTGCTGAAGCTTTCTTT. This codes for CASSLSRAAEAFF.

This clonotype appeared a single time. Here the CDR3 DNA reads TGTGCCAGCAGATCTTGGGCGGGACAGGGGGCCTTCTACGAGCAGTACTTC. Its protein product is CASRSWAGQGAFYEQYF. The rearrangement joins TRBV28 to TRBJ2-7, with TRBD1 matching 12 bases. V was clipped by 6 bases and J by 3 bases; unmatched bases: 12. CDR1 is MDHEN and CDR2 is SYDVKM in the germline V gene. CDR3 length: 17 amino acids.

V and J are TRBV12-3 or TRBV12-4 and TRBJ1-6; possible D gene TRBD1, 6 bases. V lost 5 bases to trimming and J lost 10 bases, with 12 bases between them. The length of the CDR3 is 13 residues. The CDR3 coding sequence is TGTGCCAGCAGTCCCCCAGGGGACTCACCCCTCCACTTT. Translated: CASSPPGDSPLHF.

This clonotype was seen only a few times. The chain recombines TRBV6-2 or TRBV6-3 with TRBJ2-3; a weak D match, TRBD2 (5 bases). V was clipped by 4 bases and J by 0 bases, with 14 bases between them. The CDR3 loop spans 16 amino acids. In germline, CDR1 is MNHEY, CDR2 SVGEGT. The DNA of the CDR3 is TGTGCCAGCAGTTCCCCCTCGGGGTCTAGCACAGATACGCAGTATTTT. This gives the protein CASSSPSGSSTDTQYF.

At least ten counts were recorded for this clonotype. CDR3 protein: CASSLVSGQPQHF. In DNA form, the CDR3 reads TGTGCCAGCAGCTTAGTTTCTGGGCAGCCCCAGCATTTT. The V gene is TRBV7-9, the J gene TRBJ1-5; D remains ambiguous. Trimming took off 1 base at V and 7 bases at J, with 8 bases between the two ends. Germline values: CDR1 SEHNR, CDR2 FQNEAQ (reference sequence). This CDR3 is 13 amino acids long.

This clonotype has ten or more counts. The rearrangement uses TRBV7-2 and TRBJ2-1; D assignment may be TRBD1 or TRBD2 (5 bases each). CDR3 length equals 15 residues. CDR1 and CDR2 from the germline V gene are SGHTA and FQGNSA. V was shortened by 3 bases and J by 2 bases, with 11 bases between the two germline ends. The CDR3 loop is CASSLRGLPYNEQFF. The CDR3 DNA reads as TGTGCCAGCAGCTTGAGGGGCCTCCCCTACAATGAGCAGTTCTTC.

This clonotype has at least ten counts. The chain recombines TRBV30 with TRBJ2-7; 7 bases are a match to TRBD2. CDR3 length equals 13 residues. CDR1 is GTSNPN and CDR2 is SVGIG in the germline V gene (reference sequence). The V gene end was trimmed by 2 bases and the J gene end by 2 bases; junction bases not matched to a gene: 3. For the CDR3, the DNA is TGTGCCTGGAGTCGAGGGACTACCTACGAGCAGTACTTC. This encodes CAWSRGTTYEQYF.

Ten or more counts support this clonotype. The chain combines TRBV18 with TRBJ1-6; 7 nucleotides align to TRBD1. The CDR3 loop spans 23 amino acids. Per germline, CDR1 KGHSH and CDR2 LQKENI. V lost 2 bases and J lost 5; bases outside the gene matches: 27. CDR3 protein: CASSPTLSQVRQKQGNDNSPLHF. The CDR3 bases are TGTGCCAGCTCACCAACCCTTTCCCAGGTTCGGCAAAAACAGGGGAACGATAATTCACCCCTCCACTTT.

V is TRBV5-6 and J is TRBJ1-1, with D unclear. This CDR3 is 14 amino acids long. Trimming pared 3 bases from V and 3 bases from J, leaving 12 bases between. CDR1 and CDR2 (germline): SGHDT, YYEEEE. In DNA, the CDR3 is TGTGCCAGCAGCTGGATCTCCCTAGACACTGAAGCTTTCTTT. Translation gives CASSWISLDTEAFF.

Many counts were recorded for this clonotype. The CDR3 is CASSPRGGASSSYEQYF. For the CDR3, the DNA is TGTGCCAGCTCACCGCGGGGAGGGGCCTCCTCCTCCTACGAGCAGTACTTC. V is TRBV18 and J is TRBJ2-7; 7 bases line up with TRBD2. CDR3 size: 17 residues. Germline values: CDR1 KGHSH, CDR2 LQKENI. V was pared by 3 bases and J by 0 bases, with 11 bases of the junction left unmatched.

The chain couples TRBV27 to TRBJ1-4; 8 nucleotides align to TRBD1. Unmatched junction bases numbered 3, after V lost 6 bases and J lost 6 bases. Germline CDR1 and CDR2: MNHEY and SMNVEV (reference sequence). CDR3 length: 13 amino acids. The CDR3 bases are TGTGCCAGCAGCAGGGGGCACCATGAAAAACTGTTTTTT. The encoded protein is CASSRGHHEKLFF. Full variable domain (remainder filled in from reference TRBV27 and TRBJ1-4): EAQVTQNPRYLITVTGKKLTVTCSQNMNHEYMSWYRQDPGLGLRQIYYSMNVEVTDKGDVPEGYKVSRKEKRNFPLILESPSPNQTSLYFCASSRGHHEKLFFGSGTQLSVL.

This clonotype was recorded at least ten times. The chain recombines TRBV5-1 with TRBJ2-1; no clear D gene. The germline V gene has CDR1 SGHRS and CDR2 YFSETQ. V was shortened by 1 base and J by 5 bases, with 16 bases between the two germline ends. The CDR3 extends over 16 amino acids. CDR3 loop: CASSLTPATRNNEQFF. The DNA of the CDR3 is TGCGCCAGCAGCTTGACGCCAGCCACCCGGAACAATGAGCAGTTCTTC.

This chain connects TRBV12-3 or TRBV12-4 to TRBJ1-4; the D is unclear. This CDR3 spans 15 amino acids. V was shortened by 6 bases and J by 8 bases, with 19 bases between the two germline ends. The CDR3 DNA reads as TGTGCCAGCAGCGAATGGGCCGGGTCGCTAGAAAAACTGTTTTTT. This codes for CASSEWAGSLEKLFF.

This clonotype was detected only a few times. This sequence joins TRBV5-1 and TRBJ1-3; D gene uncertain. The CDR3 contains 13 residues. V lost 4 bases and J 2 bases, leaving 7 bases between the germline ends. In germline, CDR1 is SGHRS, CDR2 YFSETQ. The CDR3 loop reads CASSQNPGNTIYF. The CDR3 bases are TGCGCCAGCAGCCAAAATCCTGGAAACACCATATATTTT.

This clonotype occurred a few times. The J gene is TRBJ2-1, the V gene TRBV9; D is possibly TRBD1 (5 bases). V was pared by 4 bases and J by 9 bases, with 17 bases between. Germline values: CDR1 SGDLS, CDR2 YYNGEE. This CDR3 region has 14 residues. CDR3 loop: CASSPRATVSEQFF. The CDR3, as DNA: TGTGCCAGCAGCCCCCGGGCGACAGTTAGTGAGCAGTTCTTC. Full variable domain (remainder filled in from reference TRBV9 and TRBJ2-1): DSGVTQTPKHLITATGQRVTLRCSPRSGDLSVYWYQQSLDQGLQFLIQYYNGEERAKGNILERFSAQQFPDLHSELNLSSLELGDSALYFCASSPRATVSEQFFGPGTRLTVL.

This clonotype was seen a handful of times. The gene calls are TRBV4-1 and TRBJ1-6; a possible D gene is TRBD1 (5 bases). The CDR3 has 16 amino acids. V was trimmed by 1 base and J by 8 bases, leaving 15 bases between them. Per the germline V gene, CDR1 is MGHRA and CDR2 is YSYEKL. The CDR3 region has the DNA TGCGCCAGCAGCCAAGTCCAGGGAGCGACAGATTCACCCCTCCACTTT. Protein product: CASSQVQGATDSPLHF.

J is TRBJ1-1 and V is TRBV3-1; D gene uncertain. The CDR3 has 13 residues. CDR1 and CDR2 (germline): LGHDT, YNNKEL (reference sequence). V lost 1 base to trimming and J lost 1 base, with 4 bases between them. This CDR3 is CASSQVPNTEAFF. CDR3 sequence (DNA): TGTGCCAGCAGCCAAGTCCCGAACACTGAAGCTTTCTTT.

This clonotype came up many times. The chain carries TRBV18 and TRBJ1-6; 9 bases align to TRBD1. After removal of 1 base from V and 10 bases from J, the junction contained 2 bases not matched to a gene. CDR1 is KGHSH, CDR2 LQKENI, per germline. This CDR3 spans 14 amino acids. Written as DNA, the CDR3 is TGTGCCAGCTCACCACGGGACAGGGACTCACCCCTCCACTTT. This translates into CASSPRDRDSPLHF.

This clonotype has ten or more counts. The chain is built from TRBV12-3 or TRBV12-4 and TRBJ1-2; TRBD1 matches at 12 bases. The CDR3 extends over 14 amino acids. Germline trimming cut 6 bases from V and 8 bases from J; bases unmatched to any gene: 7. CDR3 in DNA: TGTGCCAGCAGCACCCGGGACAGGGGGCGAGGCTACACCTTC. Its protein is CASSTRDRGRGYTF.

This sequence joins TRBV3-1 and TRBJ2-7; tentatively, D is TRBD1 (6 bases). V was cut by 5 bases and J by 4 bases, with 12 bases left in between. This CDR3 region has 13 residues. The germline V gene encodes CDR1 LGHDT and CDR2 YNNKEL (reference sequence). The CDR3 sequence: CASSSLGAYEQYF. The CDR3 DNA reads as TGTGCCAGCAGCAGTTTGGGGGCTTACGAGCAGTACTTC.

The rearrangement links TRBV4-3 to TRBJ2-2, with TRBD2 as a possible D gene (6 bases). Trimming stripped 1 base from V and 9 bases from J, with 18 bases between. Germline V gene sequence: CDR1 LGHNA, CDR2 YSLEER. The CDR3 runs 16 residues. This chain's CDR3 is CASSQGASWGDWELFF. CDR3 coding DNA: TGCGCCAGCAGCCAAGGGGCATCGTGGGGGGACTGGGAGCTGTTTTTT.

This rearrangement joins TRBV18 to TRBJ2-7, with D unclear. The CDR3 covers 14 residues. V was shortened by 8 bases and J by 2 bases, with 16 bases between the two germline ends. Per the germline V gene, CDR1 is KGHSH and CDR2 is LQKENI. The CDR3 DNA reads TGTGCCAGCCCAGACGATGGAAGGGCCTACGAGCAGTACTTC. Its translation: CASPDDGRAYEQYF.

The sample holds many counts of this clonotype. The chain employs TRBV20-1 and TRBJ1-2, with TRBD1 matching 9 bases. V was clipped by 0 bases and J by 4 bases; unmatched bases: 9. Germline values: CDR1 DFQATT, CDR2 SNEGSKA (reference sequence). This CDR3 region has 16 residues. The CDR3: CSARDSGQGWGYGYTF. The CDR3 nucleotides are TGCAGTGCTAGAGATAGCGGACAGGGGTGGGGCTATGGCTACACCTTC.